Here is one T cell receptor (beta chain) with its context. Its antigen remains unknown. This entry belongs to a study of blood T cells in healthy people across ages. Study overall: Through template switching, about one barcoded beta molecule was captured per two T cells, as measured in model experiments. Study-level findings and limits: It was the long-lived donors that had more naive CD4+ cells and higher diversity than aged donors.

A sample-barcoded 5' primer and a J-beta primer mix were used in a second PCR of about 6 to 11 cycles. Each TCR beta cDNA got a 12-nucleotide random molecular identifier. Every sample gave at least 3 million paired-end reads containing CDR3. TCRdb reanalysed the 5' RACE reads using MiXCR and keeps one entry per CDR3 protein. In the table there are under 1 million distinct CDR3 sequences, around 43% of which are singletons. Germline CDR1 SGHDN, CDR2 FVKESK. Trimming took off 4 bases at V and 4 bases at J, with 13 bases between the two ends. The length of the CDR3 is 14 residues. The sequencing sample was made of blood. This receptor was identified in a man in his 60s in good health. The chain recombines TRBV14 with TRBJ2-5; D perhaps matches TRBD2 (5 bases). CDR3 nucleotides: TGTGCCAGCAGCCCTCGTCGAGGGTTAGAGACCCAGTACTTC. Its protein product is CASSPRRGLETQYF.